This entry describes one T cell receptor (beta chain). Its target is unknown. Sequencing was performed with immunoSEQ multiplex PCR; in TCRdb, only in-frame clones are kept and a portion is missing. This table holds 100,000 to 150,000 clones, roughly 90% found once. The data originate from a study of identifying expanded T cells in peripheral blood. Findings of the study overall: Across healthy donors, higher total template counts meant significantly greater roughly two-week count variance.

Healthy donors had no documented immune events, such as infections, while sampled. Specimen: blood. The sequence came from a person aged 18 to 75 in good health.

CDR3 sequence reads: CARSEGGYGYTF. Here the CDR3 DNA reads TGTGCAAGAAGTGAAGGGGGATATGGCTACACCTTC. This sequence joins TRBV30 and TRBJ1-2; D may be TRBD1 (6 bases). The CDR3 has 12 amino acids. Per germline, CDR1 GTSNPN and CDR2 SVGIG (reference sequence).